A single sample gave rise to the 20 T cell receptor beta chains below, sequenced in a study of blood T cells in healthy people across ages. Using a J-beta primer mix together with a sample-barcoded 5' primer, a second PCR was run for roughly 6 to 12 cycles. TCRdb ran MiXCR on the 5' RACE reads and lists one entry per CDR3 protein. The sample lists around 1,800,000 distinct CDR3 sequences; about two fifths were seen once. The sample comprised blood. Every receptor here comes from a human donor in good health.

This clonotype was counted only a few times. This chain joins TRBV7-8 and TRBJ2-3; 7 bases are shared with TRBD2. The ends lost 1 base at V and 2 bases at J; junction bases unmatched: 3. CDR1 is SGHVS, CDR2 FQNEAQ, per germline. The length of the CDR3 is 15 residues. The CDR3 reads CASSLERGFTDTQYF. In DNA form, the CDR3 reads TGTGCCAGCAGCTTAGAGCGGGGATTCACAGATACGCAGTATTTT.

The chain employs TRBV12-3 or TRBV12-4 and TRBJ1-2, with D perhaps matching TRBD1 (5 bases). This CDR3 has 15 amino acids. V gave up 2 bases and J gave up 0 bases, with 10 bases separating them. The CDR3 region has the DNA TGTGCCAGCAGTTTAACAGGTACTCCTAACTATGGCTACACCTTC. Its translation: CASSLTGTPNYGYTF.

The genes are TRBV6-1 and TRBJ2-6, with 7 bases lining up with TRBD1. Germline trimming cut 4 bases from V and 0 bases from J; bases unmatched to any gene: 6. CDR3 length: 17 amino acids. Germline CDR1 MNHNS, CDR2 SASEGT. In nucleotides, the CDR3 is TGTGCCAGCAGTGCCGGGACAGCGTTCTCTGGGGCCAACGTCCTGACTTTC. Its translation: CASSAGTAFSGANVLTF.

This clonotype was seen only a few times. The rearrangement uses TRBV6-5 and TRBJ2-5; 13 bases map to TRBD2. The CDR3 sequence is 15 residues long. J was trimmed by 4 bases and V by 8 bases; bases with no gene match: 7. Germline assignment: CDR1 MNHEY and CDR2 SVGAGI. The CDR3 region has the DNA TGTGCCAGCGCGCTCGGGACTAGCGGGACAGAGACCCAGTACTTC. Its protein is CASALGTSGTETQYF.

This chain connects TRBV20-1 to TRBJ2-5; D not resolved. The J call may be in error: the DNA end matches TRBJ2-7 better. The CDR3 totals 14 residues. Germline CDR1 reads DFQATT; CDR2 reads SNEGSKA (reference sequence). CDR3 in DNA: TGCAGTGCTAGAGGGCAGAAAAGCTCCTACGAGCAGTACTTC. This encodes CSARGQKSSYEQYF.

The chain carries TRBV3-1 and TRBJ2-7; D unclear. Trimming removed 2 bases at V and 5 bases at J, with 7 bases between. Germline assignment: CDR1 LGHDT and CDR2 YNNKEL (reference sequence). This CDR3 has 12 amino acids. The CDR3 bases are TGTGCCAGCAGCCAAAGACACCACGAGCAGTACTTC. Its protein is CASSQRHHEQYF.

This sequence joins TRBV4-1 and TRBJ2-7, with 8 bases aligning to TRBD1. CDR1 is MGHRA, CDR2 YSYEKL, per germline. The CDR3 loop spans 18 amino acids. V lost 4 bases, J lost 2 bases, and 16 bases stayed unmatched. DNA for the CDR3: TGCGCCAGCAGCCTTACCCAATCCCAGGGGGCTACCACCTACGAGCAGTACTTC. Translated: CASSLTQSQGATTYEQYF.

This rearrangement joins TRBV5-1 to TRBJ2-1; 10 positions agree with TRBD1. V shed 5 bases, J shed 10 bases, and the junction held 18 bases outside the gene matches. Germline V lookup: CDR1 SGHRS, CDR2 YFSETQ. The CDR3 is made up of 17 amino acids. Here the CDR3 DNA reads TGCGCCAGCAGTTTTACTCAGACAGGGGGCGGTTGGAAGGAGCAGTTCTTC. Translation gives CASSFTQTGGGWKEQFF.

This clonotype showed up just a few times. The germline gene is not matched at one end of the junction; a read error may be the cause. The V gene is TRBV4-1, the J gene TRBJ2-1; 9 bases fit TRBD2. Germline values: CDR1 MGHRA, CDR2 YSYEKL. The CDR3 has 16 residues. The CDR3, as DNA: TGCGCCAGCAGTCAAGAGGCTAGCGGGGAATGGAATGAGCAGTTCTTC. This sequence encodes CASSQEASGEWNEQFF.

The chain uses TRBV7-2 and TRBJ2-4; weak D call: TRBD1 (5 bases). The J call may be incorrect, as the DNA end agrees better with TRBJ2-7. Germline-derived CDR1 and CDR2 are SGHTA and FQGNSA. The CDR3 covers 14 residues. CDR3 amino acids: CASSSWTSTYEQYF. The CDR3 DNA follows: TGTGCCAGCAGCTCGTGGACAAGTACCTACGAGCAGTACTTC.

This clonotype was seen just once. This chain connects TRBV6-5 to TRBJ2-5; no definite D call. Trimming shortened V by 6 bases and J by 4 bases, and 15 bases separated the two germline ends. Germline V gene lookup returns CDR1 MNHEY and CDR2 SVGAGI. The CDR3 covers 14 residues. CDR3 residues: CASRYVSGRETQYF. In DNA, the CDR3 is TGTGCCAGCAGGTACGTCTCAGGCCGAGAGACCCAGTACTTC.

This clonotype was seen many times. V usage is TRBV29-1 and J usage is TRBJ1-2; D may be TRBD1 (6 bases). Trimming shortened V by 7 bases and J by 6 bases, and 15 bases separated the two germline ends. This CDR3 is 12 amino acids long. Germline CDR1 SQVTM, CDR2 ANQGSEA. CDR3 nucleotide sequence: TGCAGCGCCCAACGGACAGCCGATGGCTACACCTTC. It is translated as CSAQRTADGYTF.

This clonotype was seen a handful of times. The chain has TRBV7-2 and TRBJ2-7; the D is unclear. Germline CDR1 is SGHTA and CDR2 is FQGNSA. V lost 5 bases, J lost 5 bases, and 13 bases lay in between. This CDR3 comprises 13 residues. The CDR3 DNA sequence: TGTGCCAGCAGCCCCCCGAAGGGCAACGAGCAGTACTTC. Translation: CASSPPKGNEQYF.

The V call is TRBV28, the J call TRBJ2-7; the D gene is possibly TRBD1 (5 bases). The CDR3 has 15 amino acids. With 6 bases removed from V and 1 base from J, the gap between germline ends came to 16 bases. Germline CDR1 and CDR2: MDHEN and SYDVKM. The CDR3 DNA follows: TGTGCCAGCAGACGGACATTCCGATCGTCCTACGAGCAGTACTTC. It specifies CASRRTFRSSYEQYF.

This clonotype occurred a few times. The chain couples TRBV5-4 to TRBJ1-2; no reliable D call. V was pared by 2 bases and J by 4 bases, with 9 bases between. The germline V gene encodes CDR1 SGHNT and CDR2 YYREEE (reference sequence). The CDR3 spans 13 residues. The CDR3 DNA sequence: TGTGCCAGCAGCTTAGGGAAAACCTATGGCTACACCTTC. As protein: CASSLGKTYGYTF. Filled out from reference TRBV5-4 and TRBJ1-2, the complete variable domain reads ETGVTQSPTHLIKTRGQQVTLRCSSQSGHNTVSWYQQALGQGPQFIFQYYREEENGRGNFPPRFSGLQFPNYSSELNVNALELDDSALYLCASSLGKTYGYTFGSGTRLTVV.

This chain links TRBV7-3 with TRBJ1-2, with D possibly matching TRBD1 (6 bases). The germline V gene encodes CDR1 SGHTA and CDR2 FQGTGA. This CDR3 contains 13 residues. Trimming took 0 bases from V and 10 from J, leaving 12 bases between them. The CDR3 sequence is CASSLTVSGDYTF. DNA for the CDR3: TGTGCCAGCAGCTTAACAGTTTCAGGGGACTACACCTTC.

This clonotype appeared a few times. A read error may produce the germline difference seen at one junction end. The chain links TRBV5-6 to TRBJ2-5; D assignment may be TRBD1 or TRBD2 (5 bases each). The CDR3 runs 16 residues. Looked up from germline, CDR1 is SGHDT and CDR2 is YYEEEE. CDR3 sequence reads: CASSTQRDQMGETQYF. Written as DNA, the CDR3 is TGCGCCAGCAGCACTCAACGGGACCAGATGGGGGAGACCCAGTACTTC.

The genes are TRBV20-1 and TRBJ2-7; either TRBD1 or TRBD2 may supply D (5 bases each). This CDR3 has 15 residues. Trimming pared 3 bases from V and 4 bases from J, leaving 19 bases between. Germline V gene data show CDR1 as DFQATT and CDR2 as SNEGSKA (reference sequence). CDR3 sequence: CSASNPQGPIYEQYF. The CDR3 nucleotides read TGCAGTGCTAGTAATCCCCAGGGACCCATATACGAGCAGTACTTC.

The J gene is TRBJ2-3, the V gene TRBV6-6, with 9 bases aligning to TRBD1. In germline, CDR1 is MNHNY, CDR2 SVGAGI (reference sequence). The ends lost 5 bases at V and 3 bases at J; junction bases unmatched: 6. This CDR3 region has 15 residues. The CDR3 DNA reads TGTGCCAGCAGTCACAGGGGGCGCGTAACAGATACGCAGTATTTT. It is translated as CASSHRGRVTDTQYF.

This clonotype was counted only a few times. The V gene is TRBV5-5, the J gene TRBJ1-2; the D gene is possibly TRBD1 (5 bases). Germline V gene sequence: CDR1 SGHKS, CDR2 YYEKEE (reference sequence). This CDR3 spans 15 amino acids. V was cut by 5 bases and J by 7 bases, with 21 bases left in between. The CDR3 region is CASSSEGRALGGYTF. The CDR3 bases are TGTGCCAGCAGTTCTGAGGGCAGGGCCCTCGGTGGCTACACCTTC. Supplemented by reference TRBV5-5 and TRBJ1-2, the full variable domain reads DAGVTQSPTHLIKTRGQQVTLRCSPISGHKSVSWYQQVLGQGPQFIFQYYEKEERGRGNFPDRFSARQFPNYSSELNVNALLLGDSALYLCASSSEGRALGGYTFGSGTRLTVV.